This TCR beta chain was retrieved from a study of T cell clonality in common variable immunodeficiency. Study-wide findings and caveats: In common variable immunodeficiency, TCR beta chains reportedly carried fewer deletions and N-nucleotide insertions.

TCRdb's copy holds only in-frame clones and misses some; the assay was immunoSEQ multiplex PCR. The sample presents 25,000 or so clones, none singletons. Notes on this clone: Its antigen is still unknown. The junction differs from germline at one of its ends, possibly a read error. The sequenced fragment ends 3 residues before the CDR3 boundary, so the rest is inferred from the germline J gene.

Per the germline V gene, CDR1 is SSHAT and CDR2 is FNYEAQ (reference sequence). CDR3 length equals 15 residues. The genes are TRBV7-7 and TRBJ2-3; the D gene could be TRBD1 or TRBD2 (7 bases each). The sequence came from a human donor with common variable immunodeficiency. Material: peripheral blood mononuclear cells. The CDR3 loop is CASSRGGTVPDTQYF. CDR3 bases read: TGTGCTAGCAGTCGGGGAGGGACAGTGCCAGATACG.